This T cell receptor (beta chain) was observed in a study of breast tumors, draining lymph nodes, adjacent tissues. Samples came from axillary lymph nodes draining the breast cancer. TCRdb recomputed calls from the multiplex PCR reads with MiXCR, one row per CDR3 protein. The sample comprises over 250,000 distinct CDR3 sequences, around 31% of which are singletons, and 1.1% rests with the top ten. J gave up 3 bases and V 3 bases, and 8 bases lay outside the gene matches. Germline values: CDR1 SGHTS, CDR2 YDEGEE. The CDR3 is made up of 15 amino acids. The TCR originated in a female donor with breast cancer. Some clones in this sample may be carry-over from other donors' samples. Sequenced input: axillary lymph node tissue. The rearrangement uses TRBV5-8 and TRBJ2-7, with 8 bases identical to TRBD2. The CDR3 DNA is TGTGCCAGCAGCTCTGGGGGACTAGAAGTCTACGAGCAGTACTTC. The encoded protein is CASSSGGLEVYEQYF.